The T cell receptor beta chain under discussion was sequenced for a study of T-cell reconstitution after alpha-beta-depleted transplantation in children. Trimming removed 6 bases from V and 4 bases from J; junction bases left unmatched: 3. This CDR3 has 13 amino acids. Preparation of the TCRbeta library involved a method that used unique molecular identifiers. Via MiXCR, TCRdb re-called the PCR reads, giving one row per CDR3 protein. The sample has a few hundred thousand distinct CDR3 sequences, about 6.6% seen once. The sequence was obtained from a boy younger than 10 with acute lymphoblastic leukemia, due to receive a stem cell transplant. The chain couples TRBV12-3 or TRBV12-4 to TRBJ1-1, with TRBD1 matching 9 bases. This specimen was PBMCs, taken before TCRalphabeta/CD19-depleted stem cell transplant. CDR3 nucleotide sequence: TGTGCCAGCAGGACAGGGGGGGGCACTGAAGCTTTCTTT. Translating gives CASRTGGGTEAFF.